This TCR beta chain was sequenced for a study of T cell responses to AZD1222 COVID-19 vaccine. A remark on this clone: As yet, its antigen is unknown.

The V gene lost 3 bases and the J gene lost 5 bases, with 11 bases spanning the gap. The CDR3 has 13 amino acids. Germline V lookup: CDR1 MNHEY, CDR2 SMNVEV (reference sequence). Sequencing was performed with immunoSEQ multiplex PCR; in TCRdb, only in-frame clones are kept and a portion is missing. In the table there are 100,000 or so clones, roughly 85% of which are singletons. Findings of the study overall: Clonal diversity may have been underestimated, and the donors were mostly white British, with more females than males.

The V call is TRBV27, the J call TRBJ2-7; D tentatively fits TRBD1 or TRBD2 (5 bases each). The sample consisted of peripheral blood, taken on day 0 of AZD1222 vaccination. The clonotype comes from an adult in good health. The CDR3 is CASSFLGDHEQYV. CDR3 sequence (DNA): TGTGCCAGCAGTTTTCTGGGGGACCACGAGCAGTACGTC.